Listed below are T cell receptor beta chains from one sample, sequenced in a study of cytomegalovirus exposure and HLA in healthy donors. The table came from immunoSEQ multiplex PCR; TCRdb's copy has only in-frame clones and leaves some out. The table has 85,000 to 130,000 clones, approximately 82% seen once. Sequenced input: PBMCs. Source of these receptors: a young woman in good health and CMV-seronegative. Both conserved end residues are part of each CDR3. Fields, in order: D gene, J gene, clone size, V gene, CDR3 DNA, CDR3 protein. A D gene is named only where the DNA matches it firmly. The size field is filled for only some rows; it gives once, few, many or a size class.

d_gene: -; j_gene: TRBJ2-5; abundance: -; v_gene: TRBV4-2; CDR3nt: TGTGCCAGCAGCCACGGGCAGGGGATAGGAGAGACCCAGTACTTC; CDR3aa: CASSHGQGIGETQYF
d_gene: -; j_gene: TRBJ1-4; abundance: -; v_gene: TRBV7-9; CDR3nt: TGTGCCAGCAGCCCGTCCGACGTAGTAGTCGGGGAAAAACTGTTTTTT; CDR3aa: CASSPSDVVVGEKLFF
d_gene: TRBD2; j_gene: TRBJ2-1; abundance: -; v_gene: TRBV18; CDR3nt: TGTGCCAGCTCACTAGTGACTAGCGGGGTCTATGGTGAGCAGTTCTTC; CDR3aa: CASSLVTSGVYGEQFF
d_gene: TRBD2; j_gene: TRBJ2-7; abundance: -; v_gene: TRBV7-9; CDR3nt: TGTGCCAGCCAAAGCGGGGGGGGCTACGAGCAGTACTTC; CDR3aa: CASQSGGGYEQYF
d_gene: -; j_gene: TRBJ1-5; abundance: -; v_gene: TRBV6-5; CDR3nt: TGTGCCAGCAGTTATAATTACGGGGGCAATCAGCCCCAGCATTTT; CDR3aa: CASSYNYGGNQPQHF
d_gene: TRBD1; j_gene: TRBJ1-1; abundance: once; v_gene: TRBV28; CDR3nt: TGTGCCAGCAGTCCGACCGATTGGGACAGAAGGAACACTGAAGCTTTCTTT; CDR3aa: CASSPTDWDRRNTEAFF
d_gene: -; j_gene: TRBJ2-5; abundance: -; v_gene: TRBV7-2; CDR3nt: TGTGCCAGCAGCTTAGTTTTCGGGGAAGAGACCCAGTACTTC; CDR3aa: CASSLVFGEETQYF
d_gene: -; j_gene: TRBJ1-5; abundance: -; v_gene: TRBV12-2; CDR3nt: TGTGCAAGTCGCCCGGTTCTGCGCAATCAGCCCCAGCATTTT; CDR3aa: CASRPVLRNQPQHF
d_gene: TRBD2; j_gene: TRBJ2-3; abundance: few; v_gene: TRBV7-3; CDR3nt: TGTGCCAGCAGCTTAACTAGCGGGGGGGGCGGGGGCACAGATACGCAGTATTTT; CDR3aa: CASSLTSGGGGGTDTQYF
d_gene: TRBD1; j_gene: TRBJ1-5; abundance: -; v_gene: TRBV5-5; CDR3nt: TGTGCCAGCAGCTCAGGGACAGGGGTGGACAATCAGCCCCAGCATTTT; CDR3aa: CASSSGTGVDNQPQHF
d_gene: TRBD2; j_gene: TRBJ2-1; abundance: -; v_gene: TRBV5-1; CDR3nt: TGCGCCAGCAGCTTGAGGAGCGGGAGGAGCTCCTACAATGAGCAGTTCTTC; CDR3aa: CASSLRSGRSSYNEQFF
d_gene: -; j_gene: TRBJ1-3; abundance: once; v_gene: TRBV5-6; CDR3nt: TGTGCCAGCAGCTTTCGACAGTGGGAAAGAAACACCATATATTTT; CDR3aa: CASSFRQWERNTIYF
d_gene: TRBD1; j_gene: TRBJ1-4; abundance: -; v_gene: TRBV4-3; CDR3nt: TGCGCCAGCAGCCTAGACAGGGAGGGAGAAAAACTGTTTTTT; CDR3aa: CASSLDREGEKLFF
d_gene: TRBD2; j_gene: TRBJ2-3; abundance: -; v_gene: TRBV7-3; CDR3nt: TGTGCCAGCAGCCCGGGGTCGGGGGGGGCTTATACGCAGTATTTT; CDR3aa: CASSPGSGGAYTQYF
d_gene: -; j_gene: TRBJ2-6; abundance: few; v_gene: TRBV15; CDR3nt: TGTGCCACCAGCGCCGAGGGTATGGCTGGGGCCAACGTCCTGACTTTC; CDR3aa: CATSAEGMAGANVLTF
d_gene: -; j_gene: TRBJ2-1; abundance: once; v_gene: TRBV7-2; CDR3nt: TGTGCCAGCAGCGTGGGGCTAGCGAATGGTGAGCAGTTCTTC; CDR3aa: CASSVGLANGEQFF
d_gene: -; j_gene: TRBJ2-6; abundance: -; v_gene: TRBV5-8; CDR3nt: TGTGCCAGCAGCTACACAGACTCTGGGGCCAACGTCCTGACTTTC; CDR3aa: CASSYTDSGANVLTF
d_gene: -; j_gene: TRBJ2-3; abundance: -; v_gene: TRBV6-4; CDR3nt: TGTGCCAGCAGTGACTCCAGCGGCTCTAGCACAGATACGCAGTATTTT; CDR3aa: CASSDSSGSSTDTQYF
d_gene: TRBD1; j_gene: TRBJ2-5; abundance: -; v_gene: TRBV9; CDR3nt: TGTGCCAGCAACACAGGGGGCTTCCAAGAGACCCAGTACTTC; CDR3aa: CASNTGGFQETQYF
d_gene: -; j_gene: TRBJ1-2; abundance: -; v_gene: TRBV28; CDR3nt: TGTGCCAGCAGTCCGGGCCCGAGGGAGAATGGCTACACCTTC; CDR3aa: CASSPGPRENGYTF
d_gene: -; j_gene: TRBJ1-2; abundance: -; v_gene: TRBV6-1; CDR3nt: TGTGCCAGCAGTGCGAGTGAGGGCGAGGGCTACACCTTC; CDR3aa: CASSASEGEGYTF
d_gene: TRBD1; j_gene: TRBJ1-3; abundance: -; v_gene: TRBV30; CDR3nt: TGTGCCTGGATAAGGCCGGGACAGGGGATCTCTGGAAACACCATATATTTT; CDR3aa: CAWIRPGQGISGNTIYF
d_gene: TRBD1; j_gene: TRBJ2-3; abundance: -; v_gene: TRBV28; CDR3nt: TGTGCCAGCAGTGACAGGGGTCTCAGCACAGATACGCAGTATTTT; CDR3aa: CASSDRGLSTDTQYF
d_gene: -; j_gene: TRBJ2-2; abundance: -; v_gene: TRBV10-3; CDR3nt: TGTGCCATCAGTGGAAGGAGCACCGGGGAGCTGTTTTTT; CDR3aa: CAISGRSTGELFF
d_gene: TRBD1; j_gene: TRBJ1-1; abundance: few; v_gene: TRBV9; CDR3nt: TGTGCCAGCAGCGTAACAGGGGAGGTTGAAGCTTTCTTT; CDR3aa: CASSVTGEVEAFF
d_gene: -; j_gene: TRBJ2-1; abundance: -; v_gene: TRBV5-1; CDR3nt: TGCGCCAGCAGCCCCGACTCTTCGCCGATTAACAATGAGCAGTTCTTC; CDR3aa: CASSPDSSPINNEQFF
d_gene: -; j_gene: TRBJ2-1; abundance: -; v_gene: TRBV5-1; CDR3nt: TGCGCCAGCAGGACCTTAGGGGGAGGGAATGAGCAGTTCTTC; CDR3aa: CASRTLGGGNEQFF
d_gene: -; j_gene: TRBJ1-6; abundance: -; v_gene: TRBV7-2; CDR3nt: TGTGCCAGCAGCTTATCTCGACAGGTTTCACCCCTCCACTTT; CDR3aa: CASSLSRQVSPLHF
d_gene: -; j_gene: TRBJ1-4; abundance: few; v_gene: TRBV5-8; CDR3nt: TGTGCCAGCAGCTTGGAATTTCGGTGGGGCGGTGAGGTTTTT; CDR3aa: CASSLEFRWGGEVF
d_gene: -; j_gene: TRBJ2-1; abundance: -; v_gene: TRBV6-1; CDR3nt: TGTGCCAGCGTAAGGACACTGCTTGGGGATGAGCAGTTCTTC; CDR3aa: CASVRTLLGDEQFF
d_gene: -; j_gene: TRBJ2-3; abundance: -; v_gene: TRBV7-6; CDR3nt: TGTGCCAGCAGTTCAGGGCGGTCTAGCACAGATACGCAGTATTTT; CDR3aa: CASSSGRSSTDTQYF
d_gene: -; j_gene: TRBJ1-3; abundance: -; v_gene: TRBV7-2; CDR3nt: TGTGCCAGCAGCTCGTCAGGGTTATTAGCTGGAAACACCATATATTTT; CDR3aa: CASSSSGLLAGNTIYF
d_gene: -; j_gene: TRBJ2-7; abundance: -; v_gene: TRBV27; CDR3nt: TGTGCCAGCAGATACCTTGGACAGCCCTACGAGCAGTACTTC; CDR3aa: CASRYLGQPYEQYF
d_gene: -; j_gene: TRBJ1-5; abundance: -; v_gene: TRBV9; CDR3nt: TGTGCCAGCAGCGTAAAGAGGGCTCCTATCCTTTATAGCAATCAGCCCCAGCATTTT; CDR3aa: CASSVKRAPILYSNQPQHF
d_gene: TRBD1; j_gene: TRBJ2-7; abundance: few; v_gene: TRBV7-7; CDR3nt: TGTGCTAGCAGCTTAGACAGGGGAGGCGAGCAGTACTTC; CDR3aa: CASSLDRGGEQYF
d_gene: TRBD2; j_gene: TRBJ2-3; abundance: -; v_gene: TRBV7-2; CDR3nt: TGTGCCAGCAGCCCAAGAGGGGGACTAGCGTCTACGCAGTATTTT; CDR3aa: CASSPRGGLASTQYF
d_gene: -; j_gene: TRBJ2-3; abundance: -; v_gene: TRBV28; CDR3nt: TGTGCCAGCAGTCCGCCCAGGATGAGCACAGATACGCAGTATTTT; CDR3aa: CASSPPRMSTDTQYF
d_gene: -; j_gene: TRBJ2-3; abundance: once; v_gene: TRBV4-1; CDR3nt: TGCGCCAGCAGCCAAGATAGGGAGAATGCGCAGTATTTT; CDR3aa: CASSQDRENAQYF
d_gene: -; j_gene: TRBJ2-2; abundance: few; v_gene: TRBV5-1; CDR3nt: TGCGCCAGCAGCTTGGTTCTCGCGGGGGAGCTGTTTTTT; CDR3aa: CASSLVLAGELFF
d_gene: -; j_gene: TRBJ2-3; abundance: -; v_gene: TRBV11-1; CDR3nt: TGTGCCAGCAGCAGCGACAGGTTGGATACGCAGTATTTT; CDR3aa: CASSSDRLDTQYF
d_gene: TRBD1; j_gene: TRBJ1-6; abundance: -; v_gene: TRBV28; CDR3nt: TGTGCCAGCAGTTTTCATCTGGGACAGGGGAGTTATAATTCACCCCTCCACTTT; CDR3aa: CASSFHLGQGSYNSPLHF
d_gene: -; j_gene: TRBJ2-7; abundance: few; v_gene: TRBV6-6; CDR3nt: TGTGCCAGCAGAAAAGGACAGGGAGGGTACGAGCAGTACTTC; CDR3aa: CASRKGQGGYEQYF
d_gene: TRBD2; j_gene: TRBJ2-1; abundance: once; v_gene: TRBV7-6; CDR3nt: TGTGCCAGCAGCTCCCGACTAGCGGTGGGCAATGAGCAGTTCTTC; CDR3aa: CASSSRLAVGNEQFF
d_gene: -; j_gene: TRBJ2-1; abundance: -; v_gene: TRBV11-2; CDR3nt: TGTGCCAGCAGCTTATCAGGGGATCAAAATGAGCAGTTCTTC; CDR3aa: CASSLSGDQNEQFF
d_gene: -; j_gene: TRBJ1-2; abundance: once; v_gene: TRBV21-1; CDR3nt: TGTGCCAGCAGCAAGTCCGACATCGACTATGGCTACACCTTC; CDR3aa: CASSKSDIDYGYTF
d_gene: TRBD1; j_gene: TRBJ1-2; abundance: -; v_gene: TRBV6-1; CDR3nt: TGTGCCAGCAGTGAACCCGGGACAGTTAACTATGGCTACACCTTC; CDR3aa: CASSEPGTVNYGYTF
d_gene: -; j_gene: TRBJ1-3; abundance: -; v_gene: TRBV4-1; CDR3nt: TGTGCCAGCAGCCAAGACACGGGGGGCGGTGGAAACACCATATATTTT; CDR3aa: CASSQDTGGGGNTIYF
d_gene: TRBD1; j_gene: TRBJ1-1; abundance: once; v_gene: TRBV29-1; CDR3nt: TGCAGCGTTGAAGGCGGGACAGCCCGTACTGAAGCTTTCTTT; CDR3aa: CSVEGGTARTEAFF
d_gene: -; j_gene: TRBJ2-3; abundance: -; v_gene: TRBV7-3; CDR3nt: TGTGCCAGCAGCTCCCCAGGGTCAGATACGCAGTATTTT; CDR3aa: CASSSPGSDTQYF
d_gene: -; j_gene: TRBJ2-3; abundance: -; v_gene: TRBV5-4; CDR3nt: TGTGCCAGCAGGACCGGGACACTTAGCACAGATACGCAGTATTTT; CDR3aa: CASRTGTLSTDTQYF
d_gene: TRBD2; j_gene: TRBJ2-5; abundance: -; v_gene: TRBV29-1; CDR3nt: TGCAGTGGACTAGCGGGGGGCGGAGGGGAGACCCAGTACTTC; CDR3aa: CSGLAGGGGETQYF
d_gene: TRBD2; j_gene: TRBJ2-5; abundance: once; v_gene: TRBV5-4; CDR3nt: TGTGCCAGCAGCTTGGGACTAGCGGGAGTCGGGCAAGAGACCCAGTACTTC; CDR3aa: CASSLGLAGVGQETQYF